This T cell receptor (beta chain) was recovered during a study of blood T cell repertoires in COVID-19. Across the study: There were acute and convalescent COVID-19 samples, and they came from the United States, Italy and Spain. PBMCs, B-cell-depleted T cells, or T cells provided the cDNA or gDNA that made up the material.

As handled by the study authors: By means of reference gene primer amplification, nucleated cell counts were estimated. Profiled with immunoSEQ multiplex PCR; TCRdb holds only in-frame clones, not every one. For V, J and clone size, that table is used; D and trimming come from the DNA. The repertoire holds about 120,000 clones, with around 81% as singletons. Trimming removed 7 bases from V and 0 bases from J, with 16 bases in between. Germline CDR1 is LNHDA and CDR2 is SQIVND (reference sequence). The length of the CDR3 is 16 residues. The chain couples TRBV19 to TRBJ1-5, with D hard to call. The sequencing input was peripheral blood. This sequence originates from a man between 65 and 85 years old with acute or convalescent COVID-19. CDR3 nucleotides: TGTGCCAGTACTCTTTTGGCGGGCAATAGCAATCAGCCCCAGCATTTT. It specifies CASTLLAGNSNQPQHF.